These 17 T cell receptor beta chains originate from one sample sequenced in a study of blood T cell repertoires in COVID-19. The assay was immunoSEQ multiplex PCR, and TCRdb's table has in-frame clones only and misses some. The sample contains around 200,000 clones, more than 80% of which appear only once. Material for sequencing was PBMCs or T cells enriched from blood (not recorded which). These receptors were taken from a middle-aged man who had recovered from COVID-19.

The CDR3 DNA is TGTGCCAGCAGCTTATTTGACACCGCGGGCACCATATATTTT. Protein product: CASSLFDTAGTIYF. The V and J genes are TRBV9 and TRBJ1-3; no clear D gene. Germline V CDR1 and CDR2: SGDLS, YYNGEE. V gave up 4 bases and J gave up 9 bases, with 17 bases separating them. The CDR3 length is 14 residues.

The DNA for the CDR3 is TGTGCCAGCAGCCCCGGGACTCTGAATGAGCAGTTCTTC. Translated, it gives CASSPGTLNEQFF. The chain has TRBV9 and TRBJ2-1; D perhaps matches TRBD2 (6 bases). The germline CDR1 and CDR2 sequences are SGDLS and YYNGEE. This CDR3 contains 13 residues. V dropped 4 bases and J dropped 7 bases, with 12 bases sitting between them.

This clone was seen once. CDR3 sequence: CASSALAGVPDTQYF. In DNA form, the CDR3 reads TGTGCCAGCAGTGCCCTAGCGGGAGTACCAGATACGCAGTATTTT. The chain joins TRBV28 to TRBJ2-3, with TRBD2 matching 10 bases. Trimming cost V 5 bases and J 4 bases; bases outside gene matches: 6. Looked up from germline, CDR1 is MDHEN and CDR2 is SYDVKM. The CDR3 is made up of 15 amino acids.

Note on this clone: The identical CDR3 is also encoded by other nucleotide sequences in the sample. The chain carries TRBV5-1 and TRBJ2-5; 8 nucleotides line up with TRBD2. V dropped 0 bases and J dropped 1; count of bases not matched to a gene: 2. From germline, CDR1 is SGHRS and CDR2 YFSETQ. The CDR3 has 15 residues. The CDR3 DNA reads TGCGCCAGCAGCTTGGGCGGGGGGTCCCAAGAGACCCAGTACTTC. Its translation: CASSLGGGSQETQYF.

Comment on this clone: Additional DNA sequences in this sample encode the identical CDR3. The rearrangement joins TRBV12-3 or TRBV12-4 to TRBJ1-1, with a weak D call TRBD1 (6 bases). The CDR3 runs to 11 residues. V gave up 5 bases and J gave up 8 bases, with 9 bases separating them. The CDR3 nucleotides read TGTGCCAGCAGTACCGGGACAGAAGCTTTCTTT. Protein product: CASSTGTEAFF.

The chain recombines TRBV15 with TRBJ1-5, with D possibly TRBD1 on 6 matching bases. V lost 0 bases to trimming and J lost 6 bases, with 12 bases between them. The CDR3 has 15 residues. The germline gives CDR1 LNHNV, CDR2 YYDKDF (reference sequence). The CDR3 here is CATSRDLGGAQPQHF. DNA for the CDR3: TGTGCCACCAGCAGAGATTTAGGGGGGGCTCAGCCCCAGCATTTT.

The rearrangement uses TRBV19 and TRBJ2-1, with D perhaps matching TRBD1 (6 bases). CDR3 size: 11 residues. V was trimmed by 11 bases and J by 3 bases, leaving 8 bases between them. In germline, CDR1 is LNHDA, CDR2 SQIVND (reference sequence). CDR3 nucleotide sequence: TGTGCCGTCAGGGGCTACAATGAGCAGTTCTTC. This encodes CAVRGYNEQFF.

The chain recombines TRBV7-8 with TRBJ1-6; D gene unclear. This CDR3 has 15 residues. V was clipped by 1 base and J by 7 bases, with 11 bases between them. Germline V CDR1 and CDR2: SGHVS, FQNEAQ. The CDR3 is CASSLESGWNSPLHF. In nucleotides, the CDR3 is TGTGCCAGCAGCTTAGAGTCGGGTTGGAATTCACCCCTCCACTTT.

This clone was seen once. This chain connects TRBV4-1 to TRBJ1-1; a weak D match, TRBD1 (5 bases). CDR1 is MGHRA and CDR2 is YSYEKL in the germline V gene. The CDR3 extends over 12 amino acids. The germline V and J ends were trimmed by 4 bases and 4 bases, with 7 bases remaining between them. The DNA of the CDR3 is TGCGCCAGCAGCCGGGGCGCCACTGAAGCTTTCTTT. It encodes CASSRGATEAFF.

This chain uses TRBV5-1 with TRBJ2-7, with TRBD2 identical over 8 bases. The CDR3 covers 14 residues. CDR1 is SGHRS and CDR2 is YFSETQ in the germline V gene. Trimming at V came to 4 bases and at J to 3 bases, leaving 6 bases not matched to a gene. The CDR3 DNA is TGCGCCAGCAGCCTGGGACTAGAAATCTACGAGCAGTACTTC. Its translation: CASSLGLEIYEQYF.

The V call is TRBV12-3 or TRBV12-4, the J call TRBJ1-1; D call uncertain. This CDR3 contains 11 residues. Trimming shortened V by 6 bases and J by 9 bases, and 11 bases separated the two germline ends. Here the CDR3 reads CASSETWQAFF. DNA for the CDR3: TGTGCCAGCAGCGAGACTTGGCAAGCTTTCTTT.

This clone appeared once. J is TRBJ1-2 and V is TRBV5-1; 10 bases fit TRBD1. Trimming took 4 bases from V and 6 from J; bases not matched to a gene: 3. The germline V gene has CDR1 SGHRS and CDR2 YFSETQ. There are 13 residues in the CDR3. The CDR3, as DNA: TGCGCCAGCAGCCCGGGACAGGGGAATGGCTACACCTTC. Translated, it gives CASSPGQGNGYTF.

The chain recombines TRBV30 with TRBJ1-1, with D uncertain. The V gene's germline CDR1 is GTSNPN and CDR2 SVGIG (reference sequence). This CDR3 is built from 13 residues. Trimming took 4 bases from V and 1 from J, leaving 10 bases between them. The chain's CDR3 is CAWMGLGNTEAFF. The CDR3 bases are TGTGCCTGGATGGGCCTGGGGAACACTGAAGCTTTCTTT.

The gene calls are TRBV7-9 and TRBJ1-1; possible D gene TRBD1, 6 bases. The CDR3 sequence is 13 residues long. CDR1 SEHNR and CDR2 FQNEAQ come from the germline V gene (reference sequence). The V end was cut by 5 bases, the J end by 6 bases, with 13 bases between. The CDR3 region is CASSGRTGPEAFF. The CDR3 region has the DNA TGTGCCAGCAGCGGACGCACAGGGCCTGAAGCTTTCTTT.

V is TRBV3-1 (or the pseudogene TRBV3-2) and J is TRBJ1-5, with 11 bases that match TRBD1. V lost 3 bases and J lost 4; bases outside the gene matches: 5. The germline gives CDR1 LGHDT, CDR2 YNNKEL (reference sequence). CDR3 length equals 16 residues. This chain's CDR3 is CASSQTGTGGNQPQHF. CDR3 in DNA: TGTGCCAGCAGCCAGACCGGGACAGGGGGGAATCAGCCCCAGCATTTT.

The chain links TRBV24-1 to TRBJ2-1; 7 bases are shared with TRBD2. The V gene end was trimmed by 5 bases and the J gene end by 4 bases; junction bases not matched to a gene: 4. The CDR3 has 14 residues. Germline V gene data show CDR1 as KGHDR and CDR2 as SFDVKD. In DNA, the CDR3 is TGTGCCACCAGTGCGGGGGGTTCGTACAATGAGCAGTTCTTC. Its protein is CATSAGGSYNEQFF.

This clone was seen just once. The J gene is TRBJ2-2, the V gene TRBV30; no clear D gene. The CDR3 length is 11 residues. Per germline, CDR1 GTSNPN and CDR2 SVGIG (reference sequence). Trimming left V 4 bases short and J 5 bases short, with 5 bases between. The CDR3 here is CAWTETGELFF. DNA for the CDR3: TGTGCCTGGACTGAGACCGGGGAGCTGTTTTTT.